The 8 T cell receptor beta chains in this list originate from one sample, sequenced in a study of cytotoxic CD8 clonotypes in ibrutinib-treated CLL. Repertoires were generated with immunoSEQ multiplex PCR, while TCRdb's copy carries only in-frame clones and drops some. The sample lists around 70,000 clones; less than 95% were seen once. The material was PBMCs, obtained after 12 months of ibrutinib treatment. The receptors were sampled from a human donor with chronic lymphocytic leukemia.

The chain is built from TRBV5-6 and TRBJ1-5; D is ambiguous. The germline gives CDR1 SGHDT, CDR2 YYEEEE. The CDR3 sequence is 15 residues long. V lost 1 base to trimming and J lost 3 bases, with 11 bases between them. Written as DNA, the CDR3 is TGTGCCAGCAGCTTGTTATCGTCCAACAATCAGCCCCAGCATTTT. This gives the protein CASSLLSSNNQPQHF.

The rearrangement joins TRBV11-3 to TRBJ2-1; D ambiguous. The CDR3 length is 15 residues. V lost 4 bases to trimming and J lost 8 bases, with 18 bases between them. Germline V CDR1 and CDR2: SGHNT, YENEEA. In nucleotides, the CDR3 is TGTGCCAGCAGCTCGAGCTCGGCGGTAAGGTATGAGCAGTTCTTC. It specifies CASSSSSAVRYEQFF.

In regard to this clone: A read error may account for a junction end that differs from germline. The genes are TRBV27 and TRBJ2-2; D may be TRBD2 (5 bases). The CDR3 length is 13 residues. Germline lookup yields CDR1 MNHEY and CDR2 SMNVEV (reference sequence). The CDR3 loop is CASSPLWHRGAVF. CDR3 in DNA: TGTGCCAGCAGTCCTCTTTGGCACCGGGGAGCTGTTTTT.

The rearrangement links TRBV7-8 to TRBJ2-7, with TRBD2 matching 9 bases. CDR1 and CDR2 from the germline V gene are SGHVS and FQNEAQ. After removal of 4 bases from V and 6 bases from J, the junction contained 10 bases not matched to a gene. This CDR3 has 15 amino acids. The CDR3 DNA reads as TGTGCCAGCAGCTACGATAGCGGGAGATCTGCCGAGCAGTACTTC. This encodes CASSYDSGRSAEQYF.

The genes are TRBV7-2 and TRBJ1-2; a possible D gene is TRBD1 (6 bases). V lost 0 bases and J 1 base, leaving 12 bases between the germline ends. From germline, CDR1 is SGHTA and CDR2 FQGNSA. This CDR3 is built from 16 residues. CDR3 amino acids: CASSLALQGNNYGYTF. CDR3 nucleotides: TGTGCCAGCAGCTTAGCGCTGCAGGGGAATAACTATGGCTACACCTTC.

The rearrangement uses TRBV5-1 and TRBJ2-2; D perhaps matches TRBD2 (6 bases). The CDR3 loop spans 16 amino acids. In germline, CDR1 is SGHRS, CDR2 YFSETQ. The V gene lost 4 bases and the J gene lost 4 bases, with 17 bases spanning the gap. CDR3 amino acids: CASSPDQVAATGELFF. The DNA of the CDR3 is TGCGCCAGCAGCCCGGACCAGGTAGCGGCCACCGGGGAGCTGTTTTTT. Supplemented by reference TRBV5-1 and TRBJ2-2, the full variable domain reads KAGVTQTPRYLIKTRGQQVTLSCSPISGHRSVSWYQQTPGQGLQFLFEYFSETQRNKGNFPGRFSGRQFSNSRSEMNVSTLELGDSALYLCASSPDQVAATGELFFGEGSRLTVL.

The chain combines TRBV19 with TRBJ2-1; unclear D gene. V lost 0 bases and J 0 bases, leaving 15 bases between the germline ends. This CDR3 has 18 amino acids. Germline-derived CDR1 and CDR2 are LNHDA and SQIVND (reference sequence). This CDR3 reads CASSIEARFSPSYNEQFF. The CDR3 DNA reads TGTGCCAGTAGTATAGAGGCCAGGTTTAGCCCCTCCTACAATGAGCAGTTCTTC.

This chain connects TRBV7-9 to TRBJ1-2; 8 positions agree with TRBD1. Trimming cost V 3 bases and J 3 bases; bases outside gene matches: 0. Germline CDR1 is SEHNR and CDR2 is FQNEAQ (reference sequence). The CDR3 consists of 13 residues. CDR3 sequence reads: CASSLDRDYGYTF. The DNA for the CDR3 is TGTGCCAGCAGCTTGGACAGGGACTATGGCTACACCTTC.